Presented here are 25 T cell receptor beta chains from one specimen sequenced in a study of cytomegalovirus exposure and HLA in healthy donors. The study ran its PCR with 60 Vbeta and 13 Jbeta primers. Profiling relied on immunoSEQ multiplex PCR, and the TCRdb table lists in-frame clones only, not all of them. The sample yields just over 150,000 clones, 75% to 80% seen once. The material sequenced was PBMCs. The receptor source for this set is a woman between 45 and 60 years old in good health and CMV-seropositive.

This clone turned up a few times. The chain combines TRBV4-1 with TRBJ2-1; 14 bases map to TRBD2. V dropped 4 bases and J dropped 9; count of bases not matched to a gene: 11. Per the germline V gene, CDR1 is MGHRA and CDR2 is YSYEKL. The CDR3 is 17 residues long. CDR3 bases: TGCGCCAGCAGCCGGGGGCAAGGGACTAGCGGGAGAGTTGAGCAGTTCTTC. It translates to CASSRGQGTSGRVEQFF.

This rearrangement joins TRBV5-1 to TRBJ2-5, with TRBD2 as a possible D gene (6 bases). The CDR3 length is 15 residues. Germline values: CDR1 SGHRS, CDR2 YFSETQ. V was cut by 1 base and J by 5 bases, with 15 bases left in between. The CDR3 coding sequence is TGCGCCAGCAGCTTGCGGGGGTCAGGAAAGGAGACCCAGTACTTC. Protein product: CASSLRGSGKETQYF.

The rearrangement uses TRBV19 and TRBJ2-6; the D gene is possibly TRBD1 (6 bases). The CDR3 sequence is 15 residues long. The V and J ends lost 7 bases and 1 base respectively, with 11 bases between them. CDR1 is LNHDA, CDR2 SQIVND, per germline (reference sequence). This CDR3 reads CASTARGSGANVLTF. The CDR3 coding sequence is TGTGCCAGTACTGCAAGGGGGTCTGGGGCCAACGTCCTGACTTTC.

The genes are TRBV4-1 and TRBJ2-7; 8 positions agree with TRBD1. The CDR3 is 16 residues long. V gave up 1 base and J gave up 3 bases; unmatched junction bases: 8. Germline V gene lookup returns CDR1 MGHRA and CDR2 YSYEKL. In DNA form, the CDR3 reads TGCGCCAGCAGCCAAGGTGTGGACAGGGATCTCTACGAGCAGTACTTC. Protein sequence: CASSQGVDRDLYEQYF.

As regards this clone: The junction shows a germline mismatch at one end, possibly a read error. The rearrangement links TRBV6-1 to TRBJ1-2; unclear D gene. CDR3 length: 12 residues. Germline CDR1 MNHNS, CDR2 SASEGT. CDR3 residues: CASSPSHYGYAF. CDR3 DNA sequence: TGTGCCAGCAGCCCCTCCCACTATGGCTACGCCTTC.

This sequence joins TRBV2 and TRBJ2-6, with TRBD1 identical over 9 bases. The CDR3 runs 16 residues. V was pared by 10 bases and J by 3 bases, with 10 bases of the junction left unmatched. Per the germline V gene, CDR1 is SNHLY and CDR2 is FYNNEI. The CDR3 DNA is TGTGCCACTTCGTCCGGGACAGGGCGTGGGGCCAACGTCCTGACTTTC. It encodes CATSSGTGRGANVLTF.

The chain carries TRBV4-3 and TRBJ1-4; 7 bases line up with TRBD1. The ends lost 0 bases at V and 7 bases at J; junction bases unmatched: 2. CDR1 and CDR2 from the germline V gene are LGHNA and YSLEER. CDR3 length equals 14 residues. The CDR3 bases are TGCGCCAGCAGCCAAGACTGGACAGGTGAAAAACTGTTTTTT. Translation: CASSQDWTGEKLFF.

This chain uses TRBV6-5 with TRBJ1-4; 8 bases map to TRBD1. CDR1 is MNHEY and CDR2 is SVGAGI in the germline V gene. This CDR3 spans 15 amino acids. The V gene end was trimmed by 8 bases and the J gene end by 6 bases; junction bases not matched to a gene: 11. CDR3 residues: CASRDAGGGYEKLFF. CDR3 in DNA: TGTGCCAGCCGAGACGCAGGGGGCGGTTATGAAAAACTGTTTTTT.

J is TRBJ2-4 and V is TRBV7-8; TRBD2 aligns across 10 bases. This CDR3 contains 16 residues. Losses at the gene ends were 4 bases for V and 14 bases for J; bases not matched to a gene: 17. Germline assignment: CDR1 SGHVS and CDR2 FQNEAQ. This chain's CDR3 is CASSSTSQRGGPPKYF. The CDR3 coding sequence is TGTGCCAGCAGCTCAACGAGTCAGCGGGGGGGCCCTCCAAAGTACTTC. The entire variable domain, with the rest obtained from reference TRBV7-8 and TRBJ2-4, is as follows: GAGVSQSPRYKVAKRGQDVALRCDPISGHVSLFWYQQALGQGPEFLTYFQNEAQLDKSGLPSDRFFAERPEGSVSTLKIQRTQQEDSAVYLCASSSTSQRGGPPKYFGAGTRLSVL.

V gene TRBV7-9 combines with J gene TRBJ1-4; TRBD1 aligns across 8 bases. The germline V gene encodes CDR1 SEHNR and CDR2 FQNEAQ (reference sequence). V was pared by 3 bases and J by 8 bases, with 11 bases of the junction left unmatched. CDR3 size: 16 residues. CDR3 nucleotide sequence: TGTGCCAGCAGCTTGGCGACAGGGGCCGGGGCGGAAAAACTGTTTTTT. Its translation: CASSLATGAGAEKLFF.

The V and J genes are TRBV9 and TRBJ2-3, with 7 nucleotides matching TRBD2. Losses at the gene ends were 2 bases for V and 2 bases for J; bases not matched to a gene: 5. CDR1 and CDR2 from the germline V gene are SGDLS and YYNGEE. The CDR3 loop spans 15 amino acids. The CDR3 DNA reads TGTGCCAGCAGCGTTCGGGCGGGGGTCACAGATACGCAGTATTTT. It encodes CASSVRAGVTDTQYF.

This clone was counted between two and nine times. V and J are TRBV2 and TRBJ1-3, with 7 bases aligning to TRBD1. This CDR3 is built from 15 residues. CDR1 is SNHLY and CDR2 is FYNNEI in the germline V gene. The V and J ends lost 4 bases and 4 bases, in that order; junction bases with no gene match: 7. CDR3 residues: CASSGLGTVGNTIYF. The CDR3 nucleotides read TGTGCCAGCAGTGGACTTGGGACAGTAGGAAACACCATATATTTT.

The rearrangement uses TRBV7-2 and TRBJ1-4; 11 bases map to TRBD1. Trimming took 1 base from V and 2 from J; bases not matched to a gene: 0. The V gene's germline CDR1 is SGHTA and CDR2 FQGNSA. CDR3 size: 16 residues. The CDR3 region is CASSLGTGGTNEKLFF. Here the CDR3 DNA reads TGTGCCAGCAGCTTAGGGACAGGGGGCACTAATGAAAAACTGTTTTTT.

The chain carries TRBV2 and TRBJ2-5; 9 positions agree with TRBD2. Germline lookup yields CDR1 SNHLY and CDR2 FYNNEI. J was trimmed by 7 bases and V by 7 bases; bases with no gene match: 10. The CDR3 covers 14 residues. This CDR3 reads CASIAGASSVTQYF. The CDR3 nucleotides read TGTGCCAGCATAGCGGGGGCCTCCAGTGTGACCCAGTACTTC.

A single count supports this clone. The chain employs TRBV4-1 and TRBJ2-7; tentatively, D is TRBD1 (5 bases). This CDR3 comprises 14 residues. Deletions cut 2 bases from V and 1 base from J, with 9 bases between. Germline V gene sequence: CDR1 MGHRA, CDR2 YSYEKL. The CDR3 DNA reads as TGCGCCAGCAGCCAATACAGGCTATCCTACGAGCAGTACTTC. Encoded protein: CASSQYRLSYEQYF.

The gene calls are TRBV13 and TRBJ2-3; D is perhaps TRBD1 (6 bases). This CDR3 region has 16 residues. Looked up from germline, CDR1 is PRHDT and CDR2 is FYEKMQ (reference sequence). Trimming removed 1 base from V and 2 bases from J, with 13 bases in between. The CDR3 loop is CASSLAGTLITDTQYF. As DNA, the CDR3 is TGTGCCAGCAGCTTAGCAGGGACATTAATCACAGATACGCAGTATTTT.

This chain connects TRBV28 to TRBJ2-3; 7 bases are shared with TRBD2. The V and J ends lost 0 bases and 2 bases, in that order; junction bases with no gene match: 5. The CDR3 is 16 residues long. Per the germline V gene, CDR1 is MDHEN and CDR2 is SYDVKM. CDR3 sequence (DNA): TGTGCCAGCAGTTTATGGGCTAGCGGATACACAGATACGCAGTATTTT. Amino acid sequence: CASSLWASGYTDTQYF.

The chain links TRBV19 to TRBJ1-6; 8 positions match TRBD1. The CDR3 is 15 amino acids. The V gene's germline CDR1 is LNHDA and CDR2 SQIVND (reference sequence). Trimming removed 4 bases from V and 6 bases from J; junction bases left unmatched: 5. The CDR3 DNA is TGTGCCAGTAGTACCACAGGGGGTGGTAATTCACCCCTCCACTTT. Protein product: CASSTTGGGNSPLHF.

This chain links TRBV5-1 with TRBJ2-7; TRBD1 matches 10 bases. This CDR3 region has 14 residues. Trimming at V came to 4 bases and at J to 2 bases, leaving 3 bases not matched to a gene. Looked up from germline, CDR1 is SGHRS and CDR2 is YFSETQ. CDR3 region: CASSGTGATYEQYF. The CDR3 nucleotides read TGCGCCAGCAGCGGGACAGGGGCCACCTACGAGCAGTACTTC.

The CDR3 protein is CSYRTGDEQYF. The CDR3 nucleotides read TGCAGTTACAGGACAGGGGACGAGCAGTACTTC. The chain links TRBV29-1 to TRBJ2-7, with 9 nucleotides matching TRBD1. Germline CDR1 reads SQVTM; CDR2 reads ANQGSEA. CDR3 length: 11 amino acids.

This clone came up once. The rearrangement joins TRBV25-1 to TRBJ2-5; a possible D gene is TRBD2 (5 bases). Germline V CDR1 and CDR2: MGHDK, SYGVNS. This CDR3 region has 14 residues. V lost 1 base, J lost 5 bases, and 11 bases lay in between. Written as DNA, the CDR3 is TGTGCCAGCAGTGAATCCGGGGATCCCGAGACCCAGTACTTC. Amino acid sequence: CASSESGDPETQYF.

The DNA for the CDR3 is TGTGCCAGCAGTGAATGGCAGGACTCTGGAAACACCATATATTTT. This codes for CASSEWQDSGNTIYF. This chain uses TRBV25-1 with TRBJ1-3; D call uncertain. The V gene's germline CDR1 is MGHDK and CDR2 SYGVNS. This CDR3 is 15 amino acids long. With 1 base removed from V and 0 bases from J, the gap between germline ends came to 7 bases. Based on the CDR3 plus reference TRBV25-1 and TRBJ1-3, the full variable domain is EADIYQTPRYLVIGTGKKITLECSQTMGHDKMYWYQQDPGMELHLIHYSYGVNSTEKGDLSSESTVSRIRTEHFPLTLESARPSHTSQYLCASSEWQDSGNTIYFGEGSWLTVV.

The chain combines TRBV5-1 with TRBJ1-2; 8 bases are a match to TRBD1. Germline V gene sequence: CDR1 SGHRS, CDR2 YFSETQ. The CDR3 runs 16 residues. The V and J ends lost 0 bases and 4 bases, in that order; junction bases with no gene match: 8. The CDR3 region is CASSLGTGSYVYGYTF. The CDR3 DNA reads as TGCGCCAGCAGCTTGGGGACAGGGAGTTATGTCTATGGCTACACCTTC.

The rearrangement joins TRBV2 to TRBJ1-5; TRBD1 agrees at 12 bases. V gave up 6 bases and J gave up 0 bases; unmatched junction bases: 6. CDR1 and CDR2 from the germline V gene are SNHLY and FYNNEI. This CDR3 contains 17 residues. CDR3 nucleotide sequence: TGTGCCAGCAGAAGGGACAGGGGGCGGCGTAGCAATCAGCCCCAGCATTTT. Translating gives CASRRDRGRRSNQPQHF. The full variable domain, completed using reference TRBV2 and TRBJ1-5, is EPEVTQTPSHQVTQMGQEVILRCVPISNHLYFYWYRQILGQKVEFLVSFYNNEISEKSEIFDDQFSVERPDGSNFTLKIRSTKLEDSAMYFCASRRDRGRRSNQPQHFGDGTRLSIL.

V and J are TRBV7-6 and TRBJ1-2; D may be TRBD1 (5 bases). V shed 1 base and J shed 3 bases, with 9 bases lying between them. This CDR3 has 14 amino acids. The germline V gene encodes CDR1 SGHVS and CDR2 FNYEAQ. CDR3 DNA sequence: TGTGCCAGCAGCTTAGGACAGAATGACTATGGCTACACCTTC. Residues: CASSLGQNDYGYTF.